The 30 T cell receptor beta chains presented below share a single source sample, sequenced in a study of identical twins. TCRdb reprocessed the 5' RACE reads via MiXCR and lists one record per CDR3 protein. This table has 200,000 to 250,000 distinct CDR3 sequences, around an eighth appearing once. The sample consisted of memory (CD45RO+) T cells sorted from blood. Receptors were obtained from a woman aged 18-30 years in good health.

V gene TRBV20-1 combines with J gene TRBJ1-4, with a weak D call TRBD1 (5 bases). V shed 3 bases and J shed 8 bases, with 10 bases lying between them. This CDR3 region has 12 residues. Germline CDR1 and CDR2: DFQATT and SNEGSKA (reference sequence). The CDR3 reads CSARGGGEKLFF. CDR3 sequence (DNA): TGCAGTGCTAGGGGGGGTGGAGAAAAACTGTTTTTT.

The gene calls are TRBV18 and TRBJ2-1; the match to TRBD2 covers 11 bases. Trimming removed 10 bases from V and 6 bases from J; junction bases left unmatched: 11. The germline V gene has CDR1 KGHSH and CDR2 LQKENI. This CDR3 spans 15 amino acids. This CDR3 is CATEPGLADFNEQFF. CDR3 coding DNA: TGTGCCACCGAACCGGGACTAGCGGATTTCAATGAGCAGTTCTTC. The complete variable domain, with remaining parts taken from reference TRBV18 and TRBJ2-1, reads NAGVMQNPRHLVRRRGQEARLRCSPMKGHSHVYWYRQLPEEGLKFMVYLQKENIIDESGMPKERFSAEFPKEGPSILRIQQVVRGDSAAYFCATEPGLADFNEQFFGPGTRLTVL.

The V and J genes are TRBV6-1 and TRBJ2-1; D unresolved. V was cut by 6 bases and J by 5 bases, with 11 bases left in between. Germline V gives CDR1 MNHNS, CDR2 SASEGT. The CDR3 contains 13 residues. This CDR3 is CASSRRTDNEQFF. The DNA for the CDR3 is TGTGCCAGCAGCCGCCGGACGGACAATGAGCAGTTCTTC.

The chain's CDR3 is CASSVGAGTMNTEAFF. The CDR3 DNA reads as TGTGCCAGCAGCGTGGGGGCCGGGACAATGAACACTGAAGCTTTCTTT. The rearrangement joins TRBV9 to TRBJ1-1, with D possibly TRBD1 on 6 matching bases. There are 16 residues in the CDR3. Germline CDR1 and CDR2: SGDLS and YYNGEE. Between the trimmed V and J ends, which lost 2 bases and 0 bases, there was a span of 14 bases.

This clonotype was recorded a few times. The chain employs TRBV7-8 and TRBJ2-3, with D possibly called TRBD1 or TRBD2 (5 bases each). The CDR3 runs 12 residues. Germline assignment: CDR1 SGHVS and CDR2 FQNEAQ. V dropped 5 bases and J dropped 8 bases, with 11 bases sitting between them. In DNA, the CDR3 is TGTGCCAGCAGCCAGGGTGAGGGTACGCAGTATTTT. Its translation is CASSQGEGTQYF.

The chain couples TRBV7-9 to TRBJ2-5; D may be TRBD2 (6 bases). CDR3 size: 15 residues. The V end lost 5 bases, the J end lost 5 bases, and 18 bases lay between the germline ends. Germline assignment: CDR1 SEHNR and CDR2 FQNEAQ (reference sequence). Written as DNA, the CDR3 is TGTGCCAGCAGCCCAACCCAGACTAGTTCGGAGACCCAGTACTTC. Translated: CASSPTQTSSETQYF.

V and J are TRBV19 and TRBJ2-5; D is possibly TRBD1 (6 bases). V lost 5 bases and J lost 2, with 12 bases in between. The CDR3 totals 14 residues. Germline V gene lookup returns CDR1 LNHDA and CDR2 SQIVND (reference sequence). In nucleotides, the CDR3 is TGTGCCAGTAGTTCACAGGGACATCAAGAGACCCAGTACTTC. Its protein is CASSSQGHQETQYF.

Ten or more counts support this clonotype. V and J are TRBV7-2 and TRBJ2-2; 7 bases agree with TRBD1. This CDR3 spans 15 amino acids. Per germline, CDR1 SGHTA and CDR2 FQGNSA. Germline trimming cut 5 bases from V and 7 bases from J; bases unmatched to any gene: 10. The CDR3 loop is CASSHRDSMSGELFF. DNA of the CDR3: TGTGCCAGCAGCCACCGGGACAGCATGAGCGGGGAGCTGTTTTTT.

This clonotype was seen many times. V and J are TRBV12-3 or TRBV12-4 and TRBJ1-2; the D is unclear. Between the trimmed V and J ends, which lost 6 bases and 3 bases, there was a span of 11 bases. The length of the CDR3 is 13 residues. CDR3 sequence: CASSPGSHYGYTF. The DNA of the CDR3 is TGTGCCAGCAGCCCCGGGTCGCACTATGGCTACACCTTC.

This chain uses TRBV5-1 with TRBJ1-6; 8 nucleotides align to TRBD1. Germline V CDR1 and CDR2: SGHRS, YFSETQ. This CDR3 spans 15 amino acids. Trimming cost V 4 bases and J 14 bases; bases outside gene matches: 14. The CDR3 here is CASSTGQGSGISLHF. CDR3 in DNA: TGCGCCAGCAGCACAGGACAGGGATCAGGCATTTCCCTCCACTTT.

Only a few counts were recorded for this clonotype. The chain joins TRBV7-9 to TRBJ2-7, with TRBD2 as a possible D gene (6 bases). Germline CDR1 and CDR2: SEHNR and FQNEAQ (reference sequence). The CDR3 runs 12 residues. V lost 5 bases to trimming and J lost 7 bases, with 12 bases between them. The CDR3 protein is CASSRAAGEQYF. The CDR3 nucleotides read TGTGCCAGCAGCCGGGCCGCGGGGGAGCAGTACTTC. Complete variable domain (other parts from reference TRBV7-9 and TRBJ2-7): DTGVSQNPRHKITKRGQNVTFRCDPISEHNRLYWYRQTLGQGPEFLTYFQNEAQLEKSRLLSDRFSAERPKGSFSTLEIQRTEQGDSAMYLCASSRAAGEQYFGPGTRLTVT.

This clonotype has just a few counts. The chain carries TRBV21-1 and TRBJ2-5; TRBD2, as called in the table, went unchecked against the DNA. TRBV21-1 is a pseudogene. CDR3 length: 15 residues. CDR3 sequence reads: CASSTSVRGKETQYF. The CDR3 nucleotides read TGTGCCAGCAGTACCTCAGTCCGGGGGAAGGAGACCCAGTACTTC.

V gene TRBV7-9 combines with J gene TRBJ2-2; 11 nucleotides match TRBD2. The CDR3 is 16 residues long. Trimming cost V 5 bases and J 4 bases; bases outside gene matches: 6. Germline V gene lookup returns CDR1 SEHNR and CDR2 FQNEAQ (reference sequence). The CDR3 DNA is TGTGCCAGCAGCCCCAGCGGACTAGCGGGCACCGGGGAGCTGTTTTTT. It specifies CASSPSGLAGTGELFF.

This clonotype was observed a few times. This chain connects TRBV2 to TRBJ2-3; D not resolved. The CDR3 runs to 15 residues. Trimming took off 7 bases at V and 0 bases at J, with 14 bases between the two ends. Germline CDR1 and CDR2: SNHLY and FYNNEI. CDR3 sequence (DNA): TGTGCCAGCAATTCCTACAGTCCTAGCACAGATACGCAGTATTTT. This encodes CASNSYSPSTDTQYF.

A few counts support this clonotype. The chain recombines TRBV29-1 with TRBJ1-1, with a weak D call TRBD1 (5 bases). V dropped 6 bases and J dropped 1 base, with 15 bases sitting between them. In germline, CDR1 is SQVTM, CDR2 ANQGSEA. The CDR3 contains 14 residues. The CDR3 region is CSVATGRGNTEAFF. CDR3 nucleotides: TGCAGCGTGGCAACAGGACGGGGGAACACTGAAGCTTTCTTT.

This chain joins TRBV28 and TRBJ1-1, with 9 bases identical to TRBD1. Unmatched junction bases numbered 12, after V lost 6 bases and J lost 4 bases. From germline, CDR1 is MDHEN and CDR2 SYDVKM. CDR3 length: 16 residues. Written as DNA, the CDR3 is TGTGCCAGCAGGGTGAGGTACAGGGGGCTAAGCACTGAAGCTTTCTTT. Translated, it gives CASRVRYRGLSTEAFF.

The rearrangement uses TRBV20-1 and TRBJ1-1, with unresolved D. Germline CDR1 is DFQATT and CDR2 is SNEGSKA (reference sequence). Trimming pared 2 bases from V and 8 bases from J, leaving 9 bases between. The CDR3 runs 11 residues. CDR3: CSARRLSEAFF. The CDR3 nucleotides read TGCAGTGCTAGAAGGCTCTCGGAAGCTTTCTTT.

This sequence joins TRBV2 and TRBJ2-5; D is possibly TRBD2 (7 bases). V lost 10 bases to trimming and J lost 4 bases, with 19 bases between them. This CDR3 region has 14 residues. Germline CDR1 reads SNHLY; CDR2 reads FYNNEI. In nucleotides, the CDR3 is TGTGCCAATGCGGGGGCCCCAGGAGGAGAGACCCAGTACTTC. Translation: CANAGAPGGETQYF.

This clonotype was recorded a few times. The genes are TRBV29-1 and TRBJ2-7, with 9 bases aligning to TRBD2. Looked up from germline, CDR1 is SQVTM and CDR2 is ANQGSEA. The CDR3 consists of 16 residues. The trim removed 6 bases at V and 3 bases at J, leaving 15 bases unmatched. DNA of the CDR3: TGCAGCGTCGCGGGGGGGACCGGAGCAGCCGACTACGAGCAGTACTTC. Translated, it gives CSVAGGTGAADYEQYF.

The rearrangement links TRBV6-1 to TRBJ1-4; 8 nucleotides match TRBD1. With 0 bases clipped from V and 7 bases from J, the junction kept 7 bases outside the gene matches. The V gene's germline CDR1 is MNHNS and CDR2 SASEGT. CDR3 length: 16 amino acids. DNA of the CDR3: TGTGCCAGCAGTGAAGCACCCGGGACAGGAGGTGAAAAACTGTTTTTT. Its translation: CASSEAPGTGGEKLFF.

V and J are TRBV7-9 and TRBJ2-3, with 7 bases lining up with TRBD2. The V segment lost 8 bases and the J segment 6 bases; nucleotides outside the gene matches: 11. The length of the CDR3 is 14 residues. Germline CDR1 is SEHNR and CDR2 is FQNEAQ (reference sequence). The CDR3 DNA sequence: TGTGCCAGCGCACGAGGGGCGGGAGCGGATACGCAGTATTTT. Its translation: CASARGAGADTQYF.

This clonotype was detected once. The CDR3 region is CASSQGGFGGFGNTIYF. CDR3 DNA: TGCGCCAGCAGCCAAGGAGGGTTCGGGGGTTTTGGAAACACCATATATTTT. The chain links TRBV4-1 to TRBJ1-3; D may be TRBD1 (5 bases). CDR1 and CDR2 from the germline V gene are MGHRA and YSYEKL. The CDR3 contains 17 residues. Trimming removed 1 base at V and 3 bases at J, with 16 bases between.

In this sample, this clonotype turned up a few times. CDR3 bases: TGTGCCAGCAGCCCCGAGACACTTTACACTGAAGCTTTCTTT. It codes for CASSPETLYTEAFF. This chain uses TRBV4-2 with TRBJ1-1; no clear D. V was clipped by 4 bases and J by 3 bases, with 12 bases between them. In germline, CDR1 is LGHNA, CDR2 YNFKEQ. The length of the CDR3 is 14 residues.

This clonotype showed up just a few times. The V and J genes are TRBV9 and TRBJ2-3, with 7 bases that match TRBD2. After removal of 4 bases from V and 3 bases from J, the junction contained 5 bases not matched to a gene. Per germline, CDR1 SGDLS and CDR2 YYNGEE. The CDR3 extends over 14 amino acids. As DNA, the CDR3 is TGTGCCAGCAGCTTTGGGAGGGGTACAGATACGCAGTATTTT. Protein: CASSFGRGTDTQYF.

In its sample, this clonotype was seen a few times. The CDR3 bases are TGTGCCAGCAGTGACCCGGACAAGGGGAATAATTCACCCCTCCACTTT. Its protein is CASSDPDKGNNSPLHF. The gene calls are TRBV6-2 or TRBV6-3 and TRBJ1-6; a weak D match, TRBD1 (5 bases). Germline CDR1 reads MNHEY; CDR2 reads SVGEGT. Trimming shortened V by 5 bases and J by 5 bases, and 16 bases separated the two germline ends. CDR3 length: 16 residues.

In this sample, this clonotype turned up many times. V and J are TRBV29-1 and TRBJ1-5, with a tentative D call TRBD1 (6 bases). The V end was cut by 5 bases, the J end by 7 bases, with 12 bases between. The germline V gene encodes CDR1 SQVTM and CDR2 ANQGSEA. This CDR3 contains 12 residues. The CDR3 region is CSVSQGGQPQHF. The CDR3 DNA reads TGCAGCGTTTCACAGGGTGGGCAGCCCCAGCATTTT.

This clonotype has only a few counts. This sequence joins TRBV29-1 and TRBJ2-1; D ambiguous. V was trimmed by 5 bases and J by 0 bases, leaving 8 bases between them. The germline CDR1 and CDR2 sequences are SQVTM and ANQGSEA. The CDR3 extends over 13 amino acids. This CDR3 is CSVLSASYNEQFF. The CDR3 coding sequence is TGCAGCGTTTTATCGGCCTCCTACAATGAGCAGTTCTTC.

The rearrangement links TRBV9 to TRBJ2-2; TRBD1 matches at 8 bases. Trimming removed 2 bases from V and 3 bases from J; junction bases left unmatched: 3. Per germline, CDR1 SGDLS and CDR2 YYNGEE. This CDR3 has 15 amino acids. In DNA, the CDR3 is TGTGCCAGCAGCGTCAGGGGGCGCGACACCGGGGAGCTGTTTTTT. Translation: CASSVRGRDTGELFF.

This clonotype was seen more than once but under ten times. The chain employs TRBV27 and TRBJ1-5; no definite D call. V was pared by 8 bases and J by 7 bases, with 12 bases between. The CDR3 runs 12 residues. In germline, CDR1 is MNHEY, CDR2 SMNVEV (reference sequence). The DNA of the CDR3 is TGTGCCAGCGCCATGATGGGGCAGCCCCAGCATTTT. Its protein is CASAMMGQPQHF.

The chain links TRBV18 to TRBJ1-1; tentative D call: TRBD1 (5 bases). With 5 bases removed from V and 1 base from J, the gap between germline ends came to 8 bases. This CDR3 spans 13 amino acids. Germline CDR1 is KGHSH and CDR2 is LQKENI. In nucleotides, the CDR3 is TGTGCCAGCTCAGCGGGACCGAACACTGAAGCTTTCTTT. Its protein is CASSAGPNTEAFF.